The sequence of this T cell receptor beta chain was determined in a study of shared clonotypes between healthy human individuals. Study information: With ages of 18 to 49, the donors were a couple of women and a few men.

On this clone: Antigen: not known.

Nashville, Tennessee was home to all donors, each a Caucasian adult. The germline gives CDR1 SGHNT, CDR2 YENEEA. The CDR3 totals 16 residues. V lost 2 bases to trimming and J lost 6 bases, with 17 bases between them. Method: immunoSEQ multiplex PCR; TCRdb's copy keeps in-frame clones and lacks some. The repertoire holds more than 900,000 clones, 75% to 80% seen once, with 0.55% to 0.7% in the top ten. General study findings and limits: It was the non-shared clonotypes that had lower generation probabilities than clonotypes shared by all four donors.

J is TRBJ2-4 and V is TRBV11-3; D ambiguous. The TCR originated in a man between 18 and 29 years old in good health. Some clones in this sample may be carry-over from other donors' samples. Sequenced input: memory CD4+ T cells from PBMCs. Subset given: CD45RA-negative fraction. The CDR3 loop is CASSLSVSKHINIQYF. CDR3 nucleotide sequence: TGTGCCAGCAGCTTATCGGTGTCTAAACACATAAACATTCAGTACTTC.